The clone carrying this T cell receptor (beta chain) was picked up many times. This entry is derived from a study of T cell repertoires in cytomegalovirus infection. Looking at the study overall: Public TCR beta signatures marked donors with CMV infection and the matching HLA.

Trimming left V 1 base short and J 2 bases short, with 8 bases between. CDR3 length: 14 residues. Germline CDR1 and CDR2: SGHTA and FQGNSA. TCRdb redid the calling of the reads with MiXCR, one entry per CDR3 protein. The sample has under 800,000 distinct CDR3 sequences, less than 25% seen once. The clonotype was recovered from a human donor in good health (CMV status not recorded). Some clones in this sample may be carry-over from other donors' samples. Sequenced material: CD8+ T cells from PBMCs. The V and J genes are TRBV7-2 and TRBJ2-5; no reliable D call. The CDR3 reads CASSLGGFQETQYF. The CDR3 coding sequence is TGTGCCAGCAGCTTAGGTGGCTTTCAAGAGACCCAGTACTTC.